This T cell receptor beta chain was obtained from a study of regulatory T cells in long-lasting Graves disease. Time point here: newly diagnosed GD, antithyroid drugs for less than 3 months. From RNA extracted from PBMCs, the TCR library was made. Those enrolled as patients came out of an endocrinology department in Xi'an, China. This clonotype was detected only a few times. The TCR beta library used iRepertoire HTBI primers with Arm-PCR amplification of CDR3. TCRdb ran MiXCR on the multiplex PCR reads and lists one entry per CDR3 protein. This repertoire shows around 420,000 distinct CDR3 sequences, around 16% found once; its top ten account for around a fifth. The CDR3 loop spans 16 amino acids. Germline V lookup: CDR1 KGHSH, CDR2 LQKENI. The V gene lost 4 bases and the J gene lost 2 bases, with 16 bases spanning the gap.

V and J are TRBV18 and TRBJ2-3, with D tentatively TRBD2 (8 bases). The specimen comprised peripheral blood mononuclear cells (PBMCs), sampled at new diagnosis, from a patient treated with antithyroid drugs. The clonotype originates from a female donor with Graves disease. As DNA, the CDR3 is TGTGCCAGCTCACGACGGGGGGGACAGTACACAGATACGCAGTATTTT. Translating gives CASSRRGGQYTDTQYF.